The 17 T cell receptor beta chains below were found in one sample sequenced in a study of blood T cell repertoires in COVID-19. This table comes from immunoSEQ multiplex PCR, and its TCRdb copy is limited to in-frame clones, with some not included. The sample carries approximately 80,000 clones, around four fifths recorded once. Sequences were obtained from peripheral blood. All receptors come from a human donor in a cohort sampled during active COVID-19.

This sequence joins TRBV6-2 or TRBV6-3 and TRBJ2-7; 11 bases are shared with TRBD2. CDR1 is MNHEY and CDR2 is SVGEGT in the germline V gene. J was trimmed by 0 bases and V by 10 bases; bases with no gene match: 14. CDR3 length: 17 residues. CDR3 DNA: TGTGCCAACAGCCCGGGACTAGCGGCTTACCGCTCCTACGAGCAGTACTTC. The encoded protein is CANSPGLAAYRSYEQYF.

CDR3 loop: CASSVGQGMSSGNTIYF. Written as DNA, the CDR3 is TGTGCCAGCAGCGTCGGACAGGGGATGAGCTCTGGAAACACCATATATTTT. The chain recombines TRBV3-1 (or the pseudogene TRBV3-2) with TRBJ1-3; 9 bases align to TRBD1. The CDR3 is made up of 17 amino acids. Looked up from germline, CDR1 is LGHDT and CDR2 is YNNKEL (reference sequence). The V segment lost 5 bases and the J segment 0 bases; nucleotides outside the gene matches: 8.

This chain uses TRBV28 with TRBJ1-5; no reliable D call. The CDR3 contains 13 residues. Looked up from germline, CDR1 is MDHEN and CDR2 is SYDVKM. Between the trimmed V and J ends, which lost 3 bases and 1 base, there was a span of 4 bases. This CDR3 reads CASSFVSNQPQHF. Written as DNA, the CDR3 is TGTGCCAGCAGTTTCGTGAGCAATCAGCCCCAGCATTTT.

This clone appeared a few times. In DNA, the CDR3 is TGCGCCAGCAGCTTGAGTGCGGGGGCTGGTCAGCCCCAGCATTTT. Amino acid sequence: CASSLSAGAGQPQHF. The chain employs TRBV5-1 and TRBJ1-5, with D possibly matching TRBD1 (6 bases). Germline CDR1 is SGHRS and CDR2 is YFSETQ. This CDR3 is 15 amino acids long. Trimming left V 1 base short and J 6 bases short, with 14 bases between.

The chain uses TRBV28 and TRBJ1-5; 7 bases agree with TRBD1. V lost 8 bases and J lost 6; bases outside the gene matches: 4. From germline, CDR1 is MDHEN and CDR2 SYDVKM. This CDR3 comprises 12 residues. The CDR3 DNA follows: TGTGCCAGCGGGGACAGTGGTCAGCCCCAGCATTTT. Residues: CASGDSGQPQHF.

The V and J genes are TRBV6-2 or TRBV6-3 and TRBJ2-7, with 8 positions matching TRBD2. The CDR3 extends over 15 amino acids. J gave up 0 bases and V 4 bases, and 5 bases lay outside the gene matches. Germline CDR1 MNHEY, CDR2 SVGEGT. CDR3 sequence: CASSFSGKLSYEQYF. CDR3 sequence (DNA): TGTGCCAGCAGTTTTAGCGGGAAACTCTCCTACGAGCAGTACTTC.

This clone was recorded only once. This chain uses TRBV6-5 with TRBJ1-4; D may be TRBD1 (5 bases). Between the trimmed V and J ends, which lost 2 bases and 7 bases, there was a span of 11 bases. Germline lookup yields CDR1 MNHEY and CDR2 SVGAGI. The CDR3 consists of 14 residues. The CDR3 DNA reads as TGTGCCAGCAGTTACGGGGGGGGTAGTGAAAAACTGTTTTTT. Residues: CASSYGGGSEKLFF.

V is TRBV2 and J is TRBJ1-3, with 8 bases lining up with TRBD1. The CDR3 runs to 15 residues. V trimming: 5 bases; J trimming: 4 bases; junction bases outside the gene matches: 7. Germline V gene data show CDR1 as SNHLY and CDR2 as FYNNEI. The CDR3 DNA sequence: TGTGCCAGCAGTCCAAGGACAGGGCAGGGAAACACCATATATTTT. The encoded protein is CASSPRTGQGNTIYF.

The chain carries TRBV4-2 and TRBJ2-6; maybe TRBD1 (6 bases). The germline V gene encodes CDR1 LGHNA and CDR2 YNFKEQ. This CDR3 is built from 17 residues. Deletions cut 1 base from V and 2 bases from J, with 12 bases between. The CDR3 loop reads CASSQVGGSAGANVLTF. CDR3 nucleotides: TGTGCCAGCAGCCAAGTTGGGGGCTCCGCTGGGGCCAACGTCCTGACTTTC.

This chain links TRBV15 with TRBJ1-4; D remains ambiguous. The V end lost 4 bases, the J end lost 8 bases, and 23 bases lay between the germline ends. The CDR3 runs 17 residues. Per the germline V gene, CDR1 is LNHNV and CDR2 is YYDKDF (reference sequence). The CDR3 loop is CATSTQTRSPEVEKLFF. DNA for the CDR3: TGTGCCACCAGCACCCAAACCAGATCCCCTGAGGTGGAAAAACTGTTTTTT.

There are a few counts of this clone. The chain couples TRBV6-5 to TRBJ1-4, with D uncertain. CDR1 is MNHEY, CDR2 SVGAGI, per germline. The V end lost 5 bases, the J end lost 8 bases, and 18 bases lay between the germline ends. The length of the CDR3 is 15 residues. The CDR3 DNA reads TGTGCCAGCAGTCTTCGCCCCTCTGGCCGCGAAAAACTGTTTTTT. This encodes CASSLRPSGREKLFF.

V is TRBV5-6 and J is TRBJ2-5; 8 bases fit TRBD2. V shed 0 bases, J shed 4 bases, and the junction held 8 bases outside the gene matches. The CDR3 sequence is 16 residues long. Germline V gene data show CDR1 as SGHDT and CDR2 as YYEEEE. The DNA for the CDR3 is TGTGCCAGCAGCTTGGAGATCGGGGGGGCCCGAGAGACCCAGTACTTC. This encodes CASSLEIGGARETQYF. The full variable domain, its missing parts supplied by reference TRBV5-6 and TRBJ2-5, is DAGVTQSPTHLIKTRGQQVTLRCSPKSGHDTVSWYQQALGQGPQFIFQYYEEEERQRGNFPDRFSGHQFPNYSSELNVNALLLGDSALYLCASSLEIGGARETQYFGPGTRLLVL.

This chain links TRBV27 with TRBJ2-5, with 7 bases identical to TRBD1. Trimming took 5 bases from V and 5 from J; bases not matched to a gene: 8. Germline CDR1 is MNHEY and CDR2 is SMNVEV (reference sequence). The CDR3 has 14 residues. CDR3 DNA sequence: TGTGCCAGCAGTAAAAACAGGGGTGGGGAGACCCAGTACTTC. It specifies CASSKNRGGETQYF.

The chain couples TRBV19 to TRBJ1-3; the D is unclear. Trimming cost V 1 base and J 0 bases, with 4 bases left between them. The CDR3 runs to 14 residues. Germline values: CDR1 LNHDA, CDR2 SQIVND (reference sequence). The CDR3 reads CASSIVFSGNTIYF. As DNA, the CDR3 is TGTGCCAGTAGTATAGTCTTCTCTGGAAACACCATATATTTT. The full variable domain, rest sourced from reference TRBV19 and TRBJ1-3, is DGGITQSPKYLFRKEGQNVTLSCEQNLNHDAMYWYRQDPGQGLRLIYYSQIVNDFQKGDIAEGYSVSREKKESFPLTVTSAQKNPTAFYLCASSIVFSGNTIYFGEGSWLTVV.

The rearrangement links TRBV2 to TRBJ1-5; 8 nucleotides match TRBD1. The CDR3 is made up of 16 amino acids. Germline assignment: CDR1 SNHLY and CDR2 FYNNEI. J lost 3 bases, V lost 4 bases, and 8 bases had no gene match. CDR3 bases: TGTGCCAGCAGTGGCTCCGGGACAGGACTCAATCAGCCCCAGCATTTT. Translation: CASSGSGTGLNQPQHF.

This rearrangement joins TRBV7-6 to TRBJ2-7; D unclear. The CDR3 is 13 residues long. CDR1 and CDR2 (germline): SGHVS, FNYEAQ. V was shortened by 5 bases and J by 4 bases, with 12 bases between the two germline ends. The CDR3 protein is CASSLPVLYEQYF. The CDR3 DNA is TGTGCCAGCAGCCTCCCGGTTCTTTACGAGCAGTACTTC.

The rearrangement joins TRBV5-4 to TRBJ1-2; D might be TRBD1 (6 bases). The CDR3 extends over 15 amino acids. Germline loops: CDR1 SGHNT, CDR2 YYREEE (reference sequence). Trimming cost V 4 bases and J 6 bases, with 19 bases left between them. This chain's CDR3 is CASSRGGAIWDGYTF. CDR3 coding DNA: TGTGCCAGCAGCCGGGGGGGGGCCATCTGGGATGGCTACACCTTC.